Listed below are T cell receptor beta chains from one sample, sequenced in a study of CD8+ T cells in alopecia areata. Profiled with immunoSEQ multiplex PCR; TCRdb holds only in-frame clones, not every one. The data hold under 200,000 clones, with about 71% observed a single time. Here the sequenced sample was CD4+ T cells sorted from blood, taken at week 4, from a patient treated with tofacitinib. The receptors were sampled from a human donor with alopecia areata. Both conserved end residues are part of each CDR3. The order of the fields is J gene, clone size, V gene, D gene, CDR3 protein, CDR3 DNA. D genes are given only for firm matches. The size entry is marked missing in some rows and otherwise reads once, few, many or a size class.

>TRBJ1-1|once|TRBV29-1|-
CSVGGATEAFF
TGCAGCGTCGGTGGGGCGACTGAAGCTTTCTTT
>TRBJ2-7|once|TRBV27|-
CASSLSRESYEQYF
TGTGCCAGCAGTCTATCCCGAGAGTCCTACGAGCAGTACTTC
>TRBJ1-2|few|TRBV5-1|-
CASSRNEPEGYTF
TGCGCCAGCAGCCGAAACGAACCGGAAGGCTACACCTTC
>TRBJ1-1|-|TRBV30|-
CAWSVLRGKNTEAFF
TGTGCCTGGAGTGTTCTAAGGGGGAAGAACACTGAAGCTTTCTTT
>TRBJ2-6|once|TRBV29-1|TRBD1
CSTGQSSSGANVLTF
TGCAGCACGGGACAGTCCAGCTCTGGGGCCAACGTCCTGACTTTC
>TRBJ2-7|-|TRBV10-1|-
CASSRDASYEQYF
TGCGCCAGCAGCAGGGACGCTTCCTACGAGCAGTACTTC
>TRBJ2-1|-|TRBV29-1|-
CSVARLGSYEQFF
TGCAGCGTCGCACGACTAGGGTCGTATGAGCAGTTCTTC
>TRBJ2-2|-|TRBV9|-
CASSLGPRPTGELFF
TGTGCCAGCAGCTTGGGACCGAGGCCGACCGGGGAGCTGTTTTTT
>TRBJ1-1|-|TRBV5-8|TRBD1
CASSTGQGGTEAFF
TGTGCCAGCAGCACGGGACAGGGAGGAACTGAAGCTTTCTTT
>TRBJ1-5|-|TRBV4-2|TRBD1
CASSLEGQGNQPQHF
TGTGCCAGCAGCCTTGAGGGACAGGGTAATCAGCCCCAGCATTTT
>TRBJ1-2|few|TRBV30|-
CAWNRANYGYTF
TGTGCCTGGAATAGGGCTAACTATGGCTACACCTTC
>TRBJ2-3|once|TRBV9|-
CASSVRVGTDTQYF
TGTGCCAGCAGCGTGAGGGTGGGCACAGATACGCAGTATTTT
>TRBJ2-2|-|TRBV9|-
CASTTRPGGNTGELFF
TGTGCCAGCACCACACGGCCCGGGGGGAACACCGGGGAGCTGTTTTTT
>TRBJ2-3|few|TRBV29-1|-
CSAIGGSLTDTQYF
TGCAGCGCGATAGGGGGATCTCTTACAGATACGCAGTATTTT
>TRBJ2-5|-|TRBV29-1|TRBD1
CSVGTGEETQYF
TGCAGCGTCGGGACAGGGGAAGAGACCCAGTACTTC
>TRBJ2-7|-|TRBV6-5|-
CASSYSGHYEQYF
TGTGCCAGCAGTTACTCGGGCCACTACGAGCAGTACTTC
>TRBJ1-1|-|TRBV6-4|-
CASSDSINTEAFF
TGTGCCAGCAGTGATTCGATAAACACTGAAGCTTTCTTT
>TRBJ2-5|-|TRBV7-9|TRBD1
CASSLWTGAQETQYF
TGTGCCAGCAGCCTGTGGACAGGGGCCCAAGAGACCCAGTACTTC
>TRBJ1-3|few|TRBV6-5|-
CASSATVSGNTIYF
TGTGCCAGCAGCGCGACAGTCTCTGGAAACACCATATATTTT
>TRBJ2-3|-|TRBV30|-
CAWSTSADTQYF
TGTGCCTGGAGTACAAGCGCAGATACGCAGTATTTT